These 30 T cell receptor beta chains came from one sample sequenced in a study of blood T cell repertoires in COVID-19 (dated by TCRdb to about 2020). Preparation of the library involved the immunoSEQ multiplex PCR assay. TCRdb stores this immuneACCESS table with in-frame sequences only. Part of the clones is absent; in the studies checked, under half of the shortfall reflects unresolved V genes, and no reason is known for the rest. For this sample there are around 300,000 clones; 89% appear just once. Jointly, the top ten make up roughly 2.3% of the sample. Sequenced material: peripheral blood. These receptors all stem from a man aged 50-60 years with acute or convalescent COVID-19.

The chain employs TRBV21-1 and TRBJ1-6; the D call in the table, TRBD1, was not verified against the DNA. TRBV21-1 is deemed a pseudogene. This CDR3 is built from 17 residues. The CDR3 loop is CASSLQRTELYNSPLHF. The CDR3 DNA is TGTGCCAGCAGCCTCCAGAGGACAGAACTCTATAATTCACCCCTCCACTTT.

J is TRBJ2-6 and V is TRBV7-3, with 7 bases matching TRBD1. This CDR3 is built from 18 residues. The J segment lost 0 bases and the V segment lost 5 bases, leaving 10 bases of the junction unmatched. Germline V lookup: CDR1 SGHTA, CDR2 FQGTGA. The CDR3 spells CASSMGQYHISGANVLTF. CDR3 in DNA: TGTGCCAGCAGCATGGGACAGTACCATATCTCTGGGGCCAACGTCCTGACTTTC.

The chain is built from TRBV5-5 and TRBJ1-5; TRBD1 agrees at 7 bases. V trimming: 4 bases; J trimming: 7 bases; junction bases outside the gene matches: 5. Germline assignment: CDR1 SGHKS and CDR2 YYEKEE (reference sequence). The CDR3 totals 13 residues. In DNA, the CDR3 is TGTGCCAGCAGCCGTGACAGGGCCCAGCCCCAGCATTTT. It translates to CASSRDRAQPQHF.

DNA for the CDR3: TGCGCCAGCAGCTTGGACTGGCGGACCTACAATGAGCAGTTCTTC. Translation gives CASSLDWRTYNEQFF. V usage is TRBV5-1 and J usage is TRBJ2-1; the D is unclear. The CDR3 totals 15 residues. Looked up from germline, CDR1 is SGHRS and CDR2 is YFSETQ. V was pared by 0 bases and J by 2 bases, with 9 bases between. The variable domain in full, completed from reference TRBV5-1 and TRBJ2-1, reads KAGVTQTPRYLIKTRGQQVTLSCSPISGHRSVSWYQQTPGQGLQFLFEYFSETQRNKGNFPGRFSGRQFSNSRSEMNVSTLELGDSALYLCASSLDWRTYNEQFFGPGTRLTVL.

The chain combines TRBV2 with TRBJ1-2; no clear D. The CDR3 sequence is 14 residues long. Germline lookup yields CDR1 SNHLY and CDR2 FYNNEI. V was clipped by 6 bases and J by 2 bases, with 13 bases between them. For the CDR3, the DNA is TGTGCCAGCAGCGCAACAGTCAACAACTATGGCTACACCTTC. It specifies CASSATVNNYGYTF.

V and J are TRBV18 and TRBJ1-6, with D hard to call. The length of the CDR3 is 15 residues. Germline-derived CDR1 and CDR2 are KGHSH and LQKENI. Trimming shortened V by 3 bases and J by 7 bases, and 13 bases separated the two germline ends. The CDR3 DNA is TGTGCCAGCTCACCCCCGAGAGGGTGGAATTCACCCCTCCACTTT. As protein: CASSPPRGWNSPLHF.

This chain connects TRBV27 to TRBJ2-7; D unclear. The CDR3 length is 13 residues. V was shortened by 3 bases and J by 3 bases, with 9 bases between the two germline ends. Germline V gene sequence: CDR1 MNHEY, CDR2 SMNVEV (reference sequence). The CDR3 DNA is TGTGCCAGCAGTTTCGGCCAGGTCTACGAGCAGTACTTC. It codes for CASSFGQVYEQYF.

V is TRBV3-1 (or the pseudogene TRBV3-2) and J is TRBJ1-2, with unresolved D. Germline CDR1 is LGHDT and CDR2 is YNNKEL (reference sequence). The CDR3 loop spans 14 amino acids. V dropped 1 base and J dropped 0 bases, with 6 bases sitting between them. The CDR3 coding sequence is TGTGCCAGCAGCCAAGGGACTCCTAACTATGGCTACACCTTC. This gives the protein CASSQGTPNYGYTF.

This clone has just a few counts. The rearrangement joins TRBV7-9 to TRBJ1-1; no firm D call. Deletions cut 5 bases from V and 5 bases from J, with 9 bases between. The CDR3 is made up of 12 amino acids. Germline lookup yields CDR1 SEHNR and CDR2 FQNEAQ (reference sequence). The CDR3 loop is CASSPMRTEAFF. The CDR3 DNA reads as TGTGCCAGCAGCCCCATGCGAACTGAAGCTTTCTTT.

V is TRBV30 and J is TRBJ2-1; D gene uncertain. Germline CDR1 GTSNPN, CDR2 SVGIG (reference sequence). The CDR3 loop spans 13 amino acids. The V and J ends lost 1 base and 2 bases respectively, with 6 bases between them. This chain's CDR3 is CAWSGLAYNEQFF. The CDR3 bases are TGTGCCTGGAGTGGTTTAGCCTACAATGAGCAGTTCTTC.

The chain couples TRBV18 to TRBJ2-1, with 10 positions matching TRBD1. This CDR3 comprises 15 residues. The ends lost 5 bases at V and 2 bases at J; junction bases unmatched: 3. From germline, CDR1 is KGHSH and CDR2 LQKENI. The CDR3 region is CASSTGQGPYNEQFF. The CDR3 DNA follows: TGTGCCAGCTCAACGGGACAGGGGCCCTACAATGAGCAGTTCTTC.

This clone was seen only once. CDR3 coding DNA: TGTGCCAGCAGTTTGTACACGGGTACATTTGAGCAGTACTTC. It yields the protein CASSLYTGTFEQYF. The V gene is TRBV27, the J gene TRBJ2-7; D gene uncertain. V dropped 3 bases and J dropped 7 bases, with 16 bases sitting between them. From germline, CDR1 is MNHEY and CDR2 SMNVEV (reference sequence). This CDR3 contains 14 residues.

The J gene is TRBJ1-2, the V gene TRBV19; 7 bases are a match to TRBD1. This CDR3 region has 13 residues. With 3 bases clipped from V and 8 bases from J, the junction kept 6 bases outside the gene matches. Germline V gene lookup returns CDR1 LNHDA and CDR2 SQIVND (reference sequence). This CDR3 is CASSMDTGVGYTF. The CDR3 DNA is TGTGCCAGTAGTATGGATACAGGGGTGGGCTACACCTTC.

The rearrangement links TRBV18 to TRBJ1-6, with a possible D match to TRBD1 (6 bases). Trimming took off 6 bases at V and 9 bases at J, with 9 bases between the two ends. The germline gives CDR1 KGHSH, CDR2 LQKENI. This CDR3 is 12 amino acids long. This chain's CDR3 is CASSPDSSPLHF. DNA of the CDR3: TGTGCCAGCTCCCCGGACAGTTCACCCCTCCACTTT.

The chain uses TRBV7-9 and TRBJ2-7; tentatively, D is TRBD1 (5 bases). Germline V gene lookup returns CDR1 SEHNR and CDR2 FQNEAQ (reference sequence). This CDR3 is 11 amino acids long. Trimming cost V 5 bases and J 6 bases, with 8 bases left between them. CDR3 residues: CASSDDSEQYF. In DNA form, the CDR3 reads TGTGCCAGCAGCGATGACAGCGAGCAGTACTTC.

The V and J genes are TRBV11-3 and TRBJ2-3; D gene ambiguous. V shed 6 bases and J shed 7 bases, with 14 bases lying between them. There are 13 residues in the CDR3. Germline values: CDR1 SGHNT, CDR2 YENEEA. CDR3 sequence: CASRRQGSNTQYF. CDR3 DNA sequence: TGTGCCAGCAGGCGACAAGGCTCAAATACGCAGTATTTT.

This rearrangement joins TRBV3-1 (or the pseudogene TRBV3-2) to TRBJ2-7; weak D call: TRBD1 (5 bases). The CDR3 has 13 amino acids. From germline, CDR1 is LGHDT and CDR2 YNNKEL (reference sequence). V was clipped by 6 bases and J by 0 bases, with 9 bases between them. CDR3 sequence: CASRHRRSYEQYF. The CDR3 DNA follows: TGTGCCAGCAGGCACAGGCGCTCCTACGAGCAGTACTTC.

The genes are TRBV21-1 and TRBJ2-3; TRBD1 was called by the table and not checked on the DNA. TRBV21-1 is labeled a pseudogene. The CDR3 consists of 19 residues. The CDR3 here is CASSKGFLRDRKSTDTQYF. Written as DNA, the CDR3 is TGTGCCAGCAGCAAAGGGTTCCTCCGGGACAGAAAAAGCACAGATACGCAGTATTTT.

The chain employs TRBV6-6 and TRBJ1-5; 7 positions match TRBD1. Germline V gives CDR1 MNHNY, CDR2 SVGAGI (reference sequence). The CDR3 is made up of 16 amino acids. Germline trimming cut 2 bases from V and 1 base from J; bases unmatched to any gene: 5. The CDR3 reads CASSYPETGSNQPQHF. The CDR3 DNA sequence: TGTGCCAGCAGTTACCCCGAGACAGGGAGCAATCAGCCCCAGCATTTT.

The chain links TRBV7-2 to TRBJ1-2; D possibly corresponds to TRBD1 (5 bases). Looked up from germline, CDR1 is SGHTA and CDR2 is FQGNSA. This CDR3 contains 15 residues. The V end was cut by 6 bases, the J end by 4 bases, with 18 bases between. The CDR3, as DNA: TGTGCCAGCAGTGAATCGGCCGGGACTTTCTATGGCTACACCTTC. As protein: CASSESAGTFYGYTF.

This clone turned up a few times. The chain has TRBV6-6 and TRBJ2-7; TRBD2 matches 14 bases. J was trimmed by 6 bases and V by 5 bases; bases with no gene match: 6. This CDR3 is built from 15 residues. Germline-derived CDR1 and CDR2 are MNHNY and SVGAGI (reference sequence). The CDR3 DNA reads as TGTGCCAGCAGTCCCGGGACTAGCGGGGGCAGCGAGCAGTACTTC. This translates into CASSPGTSGGSEQYF.

This rearrangement joins TRBV30 to TRBJ1-2; tentatively, D is TRBD1 (6 bases). Germline V gene sequence: CDR1 GTSNPN, CDR2 SVGIG (reference sequence). The length of the CDR3 is 13 residues. V lost 3 bases, J lost 0 bases, and 8 bases lay in between. CDR3 region: CAWRGGANYGYTF. The CDR3 coding sequence is TGTGCCTGGAGAGGGGGAGCTAACTATGGCTACACCTTC.

V gene TRBV4-1 combines with J gene TRBJ2-3; TRBD1 might be the D (6 bases). V was shortened by 2 bases and J by 4 bases, with 19 bases between the two germline ends. Per the germline V gene, CDR1 is MGHRA and CDR2 is YSYEKL. The CDR3 covers 17 residues. The chain's CDR3 is CASSQRADRILSDTQYF. The DNA for the CDR3 is TGCGCCAGCAGCCAAAGGGCGGACAGAATTCTATCAGATACGCAGTATTTT.

V is TRBV4-2 and J is TRBJ2-7, with D tentatively TRBD1 (6 bases). CDR3 size: 15 residues. Germline V gene lookup returns CDR1 LGHNA and CDR2 YNFKEQ. V lost 1 base and J 2 bases, leaving 12 bases between the germline ends. The CDR3 loop is CASSQAGTSTYEQYF. In DNA form, the CDR3 reads TGTGCCAGCAGCCAAGCCGGGACATCTACCTACGAGCAGTACTTC.

The table lists this clone with a count of one. The genes are TRBV9 and TRBJ2-1, with D tentatively TRBD1 (7 bases). V lost 0 bases and J lost 3, with 13 bases in between. The CDR3 runs to 16 residues. CDR1 SGDLS and CDR2 YYNGEE come from the germline V gene. CDR3 amino acids: CASSVGGDRYYNEQFF. CDR3 in DNA: TGTGCCAGCAGCGTAGGGGGGGACAGATACTACAATGAGCAGTTCTTC.

This rearrangement joins TRBV11-2 to TRBJ2-5; 9 bases agree with TRBD2. This CDR3 has 16 amino acids. V lost 2 bases and J lost 4; bases outside the gene matches: 8. Germline CDR1 and CDR2: SGHAT and FQNNGV. As DNA, the CDR3 is TGTGCCAGCAGCTTATTGGCGGGGGGGCTACGAGAGACCCAGTACTTC. Its translation is CASSLLAGGLRETQYF. Variable domain in full (rest from reference TRBV11-2 and TRBJ2-5): EAGVAQSPRYKIIEKRQSVAFWCNPISGHATLYWYQQILGQGPKLLIQFQNNGVVDDSQLPKDRFSAERLKGVDSTLKIQPAKLEDSAVYLCASSLLAGGLRETQYFGPGTRLLVL.

The chain couples TRBV4-1 to TRBJ1-4; D is unclear. V dropped 2 bases and J dropped 7 bases, with 14 bases sitting between them. CDR1 MGHRA and CDR2 YSYEKL come from the germline V gene. The CDR3 sequence is 15 residues long. In nucleotides, the CDR3 is TGCGCCAGCAGCCAATCACCCAATGAGCCTGAAAAACTGTTTTTT. It specifies CASSQSPNEPEKLFF.

The chain has TRBV9 and TRBJ1-6; D not resolved. The V gene's germline CDR1 is SGDLS and CDR2 YYNGEE. The CDR3 covers 15 residues. The V gene lost 0 bases and the J gene lost 7 bases, with 11 bases spanning the gap. The CDR3 reads CASSVDGSGNSPLHF. The CDR3 nucleotides read TGTGCCAGCAGCGTAGATGGTAGCGGAAATTCACCCCTCCACTTT.

The V call is TRBV7-6, the J call TRBJ1-4; TRBD1 agrees at 10 bases. V gave up 0 bases and J gave up 8 bases; unmatched junction bases: 3. CDR3 length: 15 amino acids. Germline CDR1 and CDR2: SGHVS and FNYEAQ. CDR3 in amino acids: CASSLAGTGEEKLFF. CDR3 in DNA: TGTGCCAGCAGCTTAGCCGGGACAGGGGAAGAAAAACTGTTTTTT.

This clone was observed a handful of times. The chain joins TRBV4-1 to TRBJ1-2; D is possibly TRBD1 (5 bases). Germline V gives CDR1 MGHRA, CDR2 YSYEKL. The CDR3 has 15 amino acids. Trimming stripped 0 bases from V and 1 base from J, with 9 bases between. The CDR3 nucleotides are TGCGCCAGCAGCCAAGATTATGACAGTAACTATGGCTACACCTTC. As protein: CASSQDYDSNYGYTF.